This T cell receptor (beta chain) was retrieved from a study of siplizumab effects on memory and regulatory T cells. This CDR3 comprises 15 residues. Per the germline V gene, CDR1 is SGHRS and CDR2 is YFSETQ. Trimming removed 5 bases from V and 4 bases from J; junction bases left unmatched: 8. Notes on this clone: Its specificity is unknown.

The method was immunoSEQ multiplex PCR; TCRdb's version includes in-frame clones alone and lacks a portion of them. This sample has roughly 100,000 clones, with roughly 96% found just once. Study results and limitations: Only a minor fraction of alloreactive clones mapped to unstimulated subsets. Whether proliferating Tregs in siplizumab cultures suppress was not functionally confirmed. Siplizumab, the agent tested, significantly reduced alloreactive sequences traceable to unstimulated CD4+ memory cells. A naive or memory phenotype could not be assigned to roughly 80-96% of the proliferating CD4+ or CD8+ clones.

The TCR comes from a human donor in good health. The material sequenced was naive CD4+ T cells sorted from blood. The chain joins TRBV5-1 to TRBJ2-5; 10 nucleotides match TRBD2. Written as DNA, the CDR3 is TGCGCCAGCAGTCCCAGCGGGGGGGCAGGAGAGACCCAGTACTTC. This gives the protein CASSPSGGAGETQYF.